These 17 T cell receptor beta chains were all obtained from the same sample, sequenced in a study of control samples from healthy donors and cancer patients. Only in-frame clones appear in the TCRdb table, and some are missing; sequencing was by immunoSEQ multiplex PCR. The sample shows fewer than 200,000 clones, 90% to 95% of them seen only once. The source material was blood. All receptors come from a woman between 55 and 75 years old in good health.

The CDR3 spells CASSLVGGYGYTF. CDR3 bases: TGTGCCAGCAGCTTAGTAGGGGGTTATGGCTACACCTTC. The rearrangement links TRBV7-9 to TRBJ1-2, with D maybe TRBD1 (6 bases). This CDR3 is 13 amino acids long. CDR1 is SEHNR, CDR2 FQNEAQ, per germline (reference sequence). V was cut by 1 base and J by 5 bases, with 8 bases left in between.

V and J are TRBV30 and TRBJ1-1; D is possibly TRBD1 (5 bases). The CDR3 is made up of 12 amino acids. Germline V gene sequence: CDR1 GTSNPN, CDR2 SVGIG (reference sequence). The V end lost 2 bases, the J end lost 11 bases, and 15 bases lay between the germline ends. CDR3 DNA sequence: TGTGCCTGGAGTCCCTGGGGACTTGCGGCTTTCTTT. This gives the protein CAWSPWGLAAFF. The variable domain in full, completed from reference TRBV30 and TRBJ1-1, reads SQTIHQWPATLVQPVGSPLSLECTVEGTSNPNLYWYRQAAGRGLQLLFYSVGIGQISSEVPQNLSASRPQDRQFILSSKKLLLSDSGFYLCAWSPWGLAAFFGQGTRLTVV.

J is TRBJ1-4 and V is TRBV11-1; perhaps TRBD1 as D (6 bases). Per the germline V gene, CDR1 is SGHAT and CDR2 is FQDESV (reference sequence). The CDR3 has 13 amino acids. Trimming stripped 6 bases from V and 7 bases from J, with 12 bases between. This chain's CDR3 is CASRQGWSEKLFF. The CDR3 DNA is TGTGCCAGCAGACAGGGATGGAGTGAAAAACTGTTTTTT.

The J gene is TRBJ1-1, the V gene TRBV7-2; no clear D gene. Germline values: CDR1 SGHTA, CDR2 FQGNSA. V gave up 1 base and J gave up 0 bases, with 9 bases separating them. The CDR3 covers 15 residues. CDR3 sequence reads: CASSLGLAMNTEAFF. Here the CDR3 DNA reads TGTGCCAGCAGCTTAGGTCTAGCAATGAACACTGAAGCTTTCTTT.

The chain couples TRBV11-2 to TRBJ2-2; TRBD1 matches at 8 bases. The CDR3 sequence is 18 residues long. V shed 5 bases and J 1 base; nucleotides not matched to a gene: 12. CDR1 and CDR2 (germline): SGHAT, FQNNGV. CDR3 amino acids: CASSPSFLGTGNTGELFF. For the CDR3, the DNA is TGTGCCAGCAGCCCCTCCTTCTTGGGGACAGGGAACACCGGGGAGCTGTTTTTT.

V and J are TRBV4-2 and TRBJ2-7; 8 bases agree with TRBD2. The J segment lost 3 bases and the V segment lost 0 bases, leaving 7 bases of the junction unmatched. Germline V gives CDR1 LGHNA, CDR2 YNFKEQ. The length of the CDR3 is 16 residues. The CDR3 region is CASSQDISGGVYEQYF. The CDR3 DNA follows: TGTGCCAGCAGCCAAGATATCAGCGGGGGAGTCTACGAGCAGTACTTC.

The chain recombines TRBV12-3 or TRBV12-4 with TRBJ1-4; D is uncertain. Trimming left V 5 bases short and J 5 bases short, with 6 bases between. The CDR3 extends over 12 amino acids. The CDR3 sequence: CASSPQNEKLFF. The CDR3 region has the DNA TGTGCCAGCAGTCCCCAAAATGAAAAACTGTTTTTT.

The chain links TRBV10-3 to TRBJ1-1, with D uncertain. The CDR3 is 13 amino acids. With 4 bases removed from V and 3 bases from J, the gap between germline ends came to 9 bases. Germline CDR1 is ENHRY and CDR2 is SYGVKD. CDR3 bases: TGTGCCATCAGTGGCGCTGATGACACTGAAGCTTTCTTT. It specifies CAISGADDTEAFF.

To note about this clone: Other nucleotide sequences in the sample specify the same CDR3. The V call is TRBV10-3, the J call TRBJ2-7; 13 bases agree with TRBD2. Germline trimming cut 6 bases from V and 1 base from J; bases unmatched to any gene: 3. The CDR3 contains 15 residues. Per the germline V gene, CDR1 is ENHRY and CDR2 is SYGVKD. The CDR3 is CAIRETSGGSYEQYF. The CDR3 nucleotides are TGTGCCATCAGGGAGACTAGCGGGGGGTCCTACGAGCAGTACTTC.

The chain has TRBV18 and TRBJ1-3; D possibly corresponds to TRBD1 (5 bases). V was trimmed by 3 bases and J by 0 bases, leaving 9 bases between them. The CDR3 runs 15 residues. The germline V gene encodes CDR1 KGHSH and CDR2 LQKENI. The CDR3, as DNA: TGTGCCAGCTCACCCTACCAGGGCTCTGGAAACACCATATATTTT. This encodes CASSPYQGSGNTIYF.

The genes are TRBV19 and TRBJ1-5; D not resolved. The V gene lost 7 bases and the J gene lost 2 bases, with 21 bases spanning the gap. The V gene's germline CDR1 is LNHDA and CDR2 SQIVND (reference sequence). This CDR3 has 17 residues. CDR3 in DNA: TGTGCCAGTACATTTGACCCGACGAAGGGAGGCAATCAGCCCCAGCATTTT. Its translation is CASTFDPTKGGNQPQHF.

This sequence joins TRBV6-5 and TRBJ1-3, with 7 bases fitting TRBD1. Germline assignment: CDR1 MNHEY and CDR2 SVGAGI. Trimming at V came to 6 bases and at J to 3 bases, leaving 8 bases not matched to a gene. CDR3 length: 15 residues. CDR3 nucleotides: TGTGCCAGCAGCCTAGGGGGCTTTAGTGGAAACACCATATATTTT. Encoded protein: CASSLGGFSGNTIYF.

The chain is built from TRBV6-1 and TRBJ1-5; D is unresolved. The CDR3 is 18 residues long. Germline loops: CDR1 MNHNS, CDR2 SASEGT. The ends were cut back, 0 bases at V and 0 bases at J, with 15 bases in the middle. The CDR3 DNA follows: TGTGCCAGCAGTGAAGCGACGGACGGATCTTATAGCAATCAGCCCCAGCATTTT. Protein product: CASSEATDGSYSNQPQHF.

This clone turned up a few times. Other DNA sequences in the same sample also yield this CDR3. The V gene is TRBV18, the J gene TRBJ2-5; D unresolved. Germline V gene sequence: CDR1 KGHSH, CDR2 LQKENI. CDR3 size: 11 residues. V lost 2 bases and J lost 5, with 3 bases in between. CDR3 sequence reads: CASSPGETQYF. For the CDR3, the DNA is TGTGCCAGCTCACCAGGGGAGACCCAGTACTTC.

The chain employs TRBV6-5 and TRBJ1-6; D is unclear. The CDR3 extends over 15 amino acids. Germline-derived CDR1 and CDR2 are MNHEY and SVGAGI. V lost 7 bases, J lost 3 bases, and 13 bases lay in between. CDR3 DNA sequence: TGTGCCAGCACCCAGGCAGTGGGCTATAATTCACCCCTCCACTTT. This translates into CASTQAVGYNSPLHF.

The chain recombines TRBV7-9 with TRBJ2-5; TRBD2 might be the D (6 bases). The CDR3 is 14 residues long. Germline V gene sequence: CDR1 SEHNR, CDR2 FQNEAQ (reference sequence). V lost 5 bases and J 5 bases, leaving 15 bases between the germline ends. The CDR3 bases are TGTGCCAGCAGCCCGGGGCAGGCGGGGGAGACCCAGTACTTC. Residues: CASSPGQAGETQYF.

The J gene is TRBJ1-4, the V gene TRBV6-4; no clear D gene. Germline V CDR1 and CDR2: MRHNA, SNTAGT. V gave up 0 bases and J gave up 5 bases, with 7 bases separating them. This CDR3 contains 14 residues. CDR3 loop: CASSDSGPNEKLFF. The CDR3 bases are TGTGCCAGCAGTGACTCCGGGCCAAATGAAAAACTGTTTTTT.